This T cell receptor beta chain is from a study of beta chain features in type 1 diabetes. Study-wide findings and caveats: For patients, the naive, central memory and Treg TCRB repertoires appeared more alike than for healthy donors. The VDJ junctions of type 1 diabetes patients carried fewer insertions and more deletions. High TCR expression in some cells could lead to their over-representation in cDNA sequencing. A moderate, significant TCRB CDR3 shortening appeared in type 1 diabetes across four CD4+ subsets.

Every isolated RNA sample was fully reverse transcribed, so sequencing captured expressed TCRB transcripts. Sequencing was performed with immunoSEQ multiplex PCR; in TCRdb, only in-frame clones are kept and a portion is missing. The sample consists of some 240,000 clones, 15% to 20% of them appearing once. This clone was detected a few times. Its antigen is unknown. It was one heparinised blood draw, averaging about 110 mL, that each donor gave. The ends were cut back, 3 bases at V and 1 base at J, with 12 bases in the middle. The germline V gene has CDR1 SQVTM and CDR2 ANQGSEA. The CDR3 has 15 residues.

The V and J genes are TRBV29-1 and TRBJ2-2, with D maybe TRBD1 (5 bases). This receptor was identified in a man under 40 with type 1 diabetes. Sequencing input: naive CD4+ T cells from blood. As DNA, the CDR3 is TGCAGCGTTGAGTTACAGGACAAGAACACCGGGGAGCTGTTTTTT. It encodes CSVELQDKNTGELFF.